This TCR beta chain was recorded in a study of response to subunit inactivated influenza vaccine. A few counts support this clonotype. Each CDR3 protein gets one entry after TCRdb re-called the RT-PCR reads with MiXCR. The sample has 500,000 to 600,000 distinct CDR3 sequences, approximately 11% seen once. The same specimen was also included in a second study, on T cells expressing NK-cell markers. This second study notes: Synthesis of TCR beta cDNA relied on 5'RACE template switching carrying UMIs.

This TCR came from a middle-aged man who received an inactivated influenza vaccine. Sequencing was performed on PBMCs from blood, taken on the day of vaccination.

CDR3 sequence reads: CSAILQERNEQFF. For the CDR3, the DNA is TGCAGTGCTATTTTACAGGAAAGGAATGAGCAGTTCTTC. The chain links TRBV20-1 to TRBJ2-1; maybe TRBD1 (5 bases). Germline CDR1 reads DFQATT; CDR2 reads SNEGSKA (reference sequence). Trimming shortened V by 4 bases and J by 7 bases, and 14 bases separated the two germline ends. This CDR3 comprises 13 residues.